This passage covers 20 T cell receptor beta chains from one sample sequenced in a study of blood T cell repertoires in COVID-19. The method was immunoSEQ multiplex PCR; TCRdb's version includes in-frame clones alone and lacks a portion of them. The table has 150,000 to 200,000 clones, 79% seen once. The sample taken for sequencing was peripheral blood. The receptors originated from a woman in her fifties or sixties with COVID-19, enrolled during active disease.

The rearrangement uses TRBV11-2 and TRBJ1-1; possibly TRBD1 for D (6 bases). The CDR3 loop spans 13 amino acids. Looked up from germline, CDR1 is SGHAT and CDR2 is FQNNGV. The V and J ends lost 3 bases and 3 bases respectively, with 8 bases between them. CDR3 amino acids: CASSLRGHTEAFF. As DNA, the CDR3 is TGTGCCAGCAGCTTGCGGGGGCACACTGAAGCTTTCTTT. Full variable domain (outside the CDR3, taken from reference TRBV11-2 and TRBJ1-1): EAGVAQSPRYKIIEKRQSVAFWCNPISGHATLYWYQQILGQGPKLLIQFQNNGVVDDSQLPKDRFSAERLKGVDSTLKIQPAKLEDSAVYLCASSLRGHTEAFFGQGTRLTVV.

This clone was counted only a few times. As DNA, the CDR3 is TGTGCCAGCAGTTTTGCGGAGGACACTGAAGCTTTCTTT. Encoded protein: CASSFAEDTEAFF. The rearrangement links TRBV12-3 or TRBV12-4 to TRBJ1-1; D is uncertain. The CDR3 is 13 residues long. The V gene lost 3 bases and the J gene lost 3 bases, with 8 bases spanning the gap.

J is TRBJ2-7 and V is TRBV9, with a weak D call TRBD2 (5 bases). Trimming took off 0 bases at V and 0 bases at J, with 7 bases between the two ends. The CDR3 totals 14 residues. Germline lookup yields CDR1 SGDLS and CDR2 YYNGEE. CDR3 amino acids: CASSVATSSYEQYF. CDR3 sequence (DNA): TGTGCCAGCAGCGTAGCCACTAGCTCCTACGAGCAGTACTTC. The variable domain in full, completed from reference TRBV9 and TRBJ2-7, reads DSGVTQTPKHLITATGQRVTLRCSPRSGDLSVYWYQQSLDQGLQFLIQYYNGEERAKGNILERFSAQQFPDLHSELNLSSLELGDSALYFCASSVATSSYEQYFGPGTRLTVT.

This chain links TRBV3-1 (or the pseudogene TRBV3-2) with TRBJ2-1; 12 bases fit TRBD2. The length of the CDR3 is 17 residues. Per germline, CDR1 LGHDT and CDR2 YNNKEL (reference sequence). J gave up 8 bases and V 4 bases, and 12 bases lay outside the gene matches. In DNA form, the CDR3 reads TGTGCCAGCAGCCCAGAGACTAGCGGGAGCCCGAACGATGAGCAGTTCTTC. It encodes CASSPETSGSPNDEQFF.

The chain has TRBV2 and TRBJ1-1, with D hard to call. Trimming left V 5 bases short and J 3 bases short, with 10 bases between. The CDR3 spans 13 residues. CDR1 is SNHLY, CDR2 FYNNEI, per germline. DNA of the CDR3: TGTGCCAGCAGTCAGTACGGGGACACTGAAGCTTTCTTT. Its protein is CASSQYGDTEAFF.

The chain is built from TRBV29-1 and TRBJ2-1; 9 positions agree with TRBD1. Germline trimming cut 3 bases from V and 3 bases from J; bases unmatched to any gene: 0. Germline values: CDR1 SQVTM, CDR2 ANQGSEA. The CDR3 consists of 13 residues. DNA for the CDR3: TGCAGCGTTGAGGACAGGGGCTACAATGAGCAGTTCTTC. It is translated as CSVEDRGYNEQFF.

This rearrangement joins TRBV7-2 to TRBJ2-1; 9 bases agree with TRBD2. V shed 5 bases and J 4 bases; nucleotides not matched to a gene: 9. In germline, CDR1 is SGHTA, CDR2 FQGNSA. The length of the CDR3 is 16 residues. This CDR3 reads CASSPRPSGNYNEQFF. As DNA, the CDR3 is TGTGCCAGCAGCCCTAGGCCTAGCGGGAATTACAATGAGCAGTTCTTC.

The V and J genes are TRBV12-5 and TRBJ2-3, with D unclear. The V end was cut by 3 bases, the J end by 2 bases, with 6 bases between. The CDR3 covers 13 residues. Per germline, CDR1 LGHNT and CDR2 FRNRAP. The CDR3 protein is CASGFGATDTQYF. CDR3 DNA: TGTGCTAGTGGTTTCGGAGCCACAGATACGCAGTATTTT.

V and J are TRBV7-2 and TRBJ2-7, with TRBD2 matching over 13 bases. There are 14 residues in the CDR3. Germline CDR1 and CDR2: SGHTA and FQGNSA. Trimming cost V 4 bases and J 7 bases; bases outside gene matches: 4. The CDR3 DNA is TGTGCCAGCAGCTCCAGGACTAGCGGGGGTGAGCAGTACTTC. The encoded protein is CASSSRTSGGEQYF.

The chain is built from TRBV28 and TRBJ1-5; a possible D gene is TRBD1 (5 bases). From germline, CDR1 is MDHEN and CDR2 SYDVKM. V was trimmed by 2 bases and J by 0 bases, leaving 11 bases between them. The CDR3 is made up of 16 amino acids. Here the CDR3 reads CASSLAGGYSNQPQHF. For the CDR3, the DNA is TGTGCCAGCAGTTTAGCGGGGGGGTATAGCAATCAGCCCCAGCATTTT.

The chain links TRBV5-1 to TRBJ2-1; perhaps TRBD2 as D (5 bases). Germline V gene sequence: CDR1 SGHRS, CDR2 YFSETQ. The CDR3 is made up of 13 amino acids. The V and J ends lost 4 bases and 5 bases respectively, with 10 bases between them. In DNA, the CDR3 is TGCGCCAGCAGCCGGACTGAGAACAATGAGCAGTTCTTC. Protein sequence: CASSRTENNEQFF.

V gene TRBV6-6 combines with J gene TRBJ1-1, with D perhaps TRBD1 (6 bases). From germline, CDR1 is MNHNY and CDR2 SVGAGI (reference sequence). The CDR3 runs to 15 residues. Trimming shortened V by 5 bases and J by 0 bases, and 13 bases separated the two germline ends. The CDR3: CASSVPGHLNTEAFF. CDR3 coding DNA: TGTGCCAGCAGTGTCCCGGGACACTTGAACACTGAAGCTTTCTTT.

The chain employs TRBV7-2 and TRBJ1-2; the match to TRBD1 covers 8 bases. Germline values: CDR1 SGHTA, CDR2 FQGNSA. Germline trimming cut 4 bases from V and 4 bases from J; bases unmatched to any gene: 2. This CDR3 is built from 13 residues. Written as DNA, the CDR3 is TGTGCCAGCAGCTCGGGACAGGTCTATGGCTACACCTTC. Translated: CASSSGQVYGYTF.

The table lists this clone with a count of one. The chain combines TRBV3-1 (or the pseudogene TRBV3-2) with TRBJ2-1; 8 bases line up with TRBD2. Germline lookup yields CDR1 LGHDT and CDR2 YNNKEL (reference sequence). V dropped 4 bases and J dropped 16; count of bases not matched to a gene: 21. The CDR3 totals 16 residues. The CDR3 loop is CASSLTLRAGAIGSFF. The CDR3 DNA follows: TGTGCCAGCAGCCTAACCCTAAGAGCGGGGGCGATAGGGAGCTTCTTC.

This chain uses TRBV7-9 with TRBJ1-2; a possible D gene is TRBD1 (6 bases). Germline loops: CDR1 SEHNR, CDR2 FQNEAQ (reference sequence). Trimming stripped 5 bases from V and 3 bases from J, with 13 bases between. The CDR3 runs to 14 residues. This chain's CDR3 is CASSHEGEYYGYTF. The CDR3 DNA is TGTGCCAGCAGCCACGAGGGGGAATACTATGGCTACACCTTC.

The chain is built from TRBV28 and TRBJ2-1; maybe TRBD1 (5 bases). This CDR3 region has 16 residues. The germline V gene has CDR1 MDHEN and CDR2 SYDVKM. Trimming stripped 4 bases from V and 1 base from J, with 14 bases between. The CDR3 DNA follows: TGTGCCAGCAGTTCTCCACGGTACAGGTCCTACAATGAGCAGTTCTTC. Protein product: CASSSPRYRSYNEQFF.

The chain employs TRBV11-2 and TRBJ2-1; a possible D gene is TRBD1 (6 bases). V was cut by 5 bases and J by 1 base, with 12 bases left in between. Germline V gene data show CDR1 as SGHAT and CDR2 as FQNNGV. CDR3 size: 15 residues. DNA of the CDR3: TGTGCCAGCAGCCCTACAACAGGGTCCTACAATGAGCAGTTCTTC. Protein: CASSPTTGSYNEQFF.

The CDR3 is CASSRREQETQYF. The CDR3 coding sequence is TGTGCCAGCAGCCGCCGGGAGCAAGAGACCCAGTACTTC. The genes are TRBV5-4 and TRBJ2-5, with D tentatively TRBD2 (6 bases). The V gene lost 4 bases and the J gene lost 2 bases, with 9 bases spanning the gap. Germline CDR1 reads SGHNT; CDR2 reads YYREEE (reference sequence). The CDR3 runs to 13 residues.

V and J are TRBV7-2 and TRBJ1-4, with TRBD1 identical over 8 bases. Per the germline V gene, CDR1 is SGHTA and CDR2 is FQGNSA. The CDR3 is 15 residues long. V dropped 1 base and J dropped 4; count of bases not matched to a gene: 2. The CDR3 region is CASSLGTGINEKLFF. CDR3 bases: TGTGCCAGCAGCTTAGGGACAGGGATTAATGAAAAACTGTTTTTT.

The J gene is TRBJ2-5, the V gene TRBV6-5, with 7 bases matching TRBD2. Germline CDR1 is MNHEY and CDR2 is SVGAGI. The CDR3 runs 15 residues. The V gene end was trimmed by 9 bases and the J gene end by 5 bases; junction bases not matched to a gene: 15. This CDR3 reads CASCPTRGDMETQYF. Here the CDR3 DNA reads TGTGCCAGTTGCCCCACCCGGGGGGATATGGAGACCCAGTACTTC.